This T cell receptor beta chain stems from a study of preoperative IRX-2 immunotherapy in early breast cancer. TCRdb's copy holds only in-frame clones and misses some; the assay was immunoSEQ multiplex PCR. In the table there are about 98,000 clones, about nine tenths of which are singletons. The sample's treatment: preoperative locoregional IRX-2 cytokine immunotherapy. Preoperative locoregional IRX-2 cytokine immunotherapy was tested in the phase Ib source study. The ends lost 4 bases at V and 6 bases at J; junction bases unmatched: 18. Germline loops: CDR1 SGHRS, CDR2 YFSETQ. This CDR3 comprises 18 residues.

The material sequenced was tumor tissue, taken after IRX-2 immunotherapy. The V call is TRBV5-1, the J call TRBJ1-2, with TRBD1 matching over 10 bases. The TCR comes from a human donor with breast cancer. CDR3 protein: CASSPGPGQGLVFHGYTF. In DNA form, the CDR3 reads TGCGCCAGCAGCCCCGGACCGGGACAGGGGTTGGTCTTTCATGGCTACACCTTC.